A single sample is the source of the 23 T cell receptor beta chains below, sequenced in a study of Graves' ophthalmopathy and Graves' hyperthyroidism. TCR beta CDR3 regions were amplified from RNA transcripts. HTBI-primed RT-PCR formed the first round, and a multiplex PCR formed the second. Using its own MiXCR run on the multiplex PCR reads, TCRdb lists one record per CDR3 protein. This sample has 500,000 to 800,000 distinct CDR3 sequences, with about 41% found just once. The sample consisted of peripheral blood. The source of these receptors is an adult man with Graves' ophthalmopathy.

The rearrangement links TRBV6-2 or TRBV6-3 to TRBJ1-1, with 8 nucleotides matching TRBD1. The CDR3 totals 14 residues. V was clipped by 0 bases and J by 8 bases; unmatched bases: 5. Germline V gene data show CDR1 as MNHEY and CDR2 as SVGEGT. CDR3 in amino acids: CASSYSFRQGEAFF. CDR3 DNA: TGTGCCAGCAGTTACTCGTTTCGACAGGGGGAAGCTTTCTTT.

This clonotype was detected many times. The chain has TRBV7-3 and TRBJ1-1; D gene uncertain. This CDR3 contains 12 residues. V was clipped by 2 bases and J by 6 bases, with 7 bases between them. CDR1 is SGHTA and CDR2 is FQGTGA in the germline V gene. The CDR3 region has the DNA TGTGCCAGCAGCTTAGATGGGGCTGAAGCTTTCTTT. It encodes CASSLDGAEAFF.

With regard to this clonotype: A much larger clone lies a single base off, so this may be a read error. This chain joins TRBV7-8 and TRBJ2-5, with D uncertain. Germline lookup yields CDR1 SGHVS and CDR2 FQNEAQ. The CDR3 runs to 13 residues. The chain's CDR3 is CANSSSSLETQYF. DNA for the CDR3: TGTGCCAACAGCTCCTCTTCTTTGGAGACCCAGTACTTC.

The chain employs TRBV20-1 and TRBJ1-4; TRBD1 might be the D (6 bases). This CDR3 region has 14 residues. Germline V gives CDR1 DFQATT, CDR2 SNEGSKA (reference sequence). Trimming removed 5 bases at V and 0 bases at J, with 10 bases between. CDR3 coding DNA: TGCAGTGCTGGGGGGGGCTCAACTAATGAAAAACTGTTTTTT. Protein product: CSAGGGSTNEKLFF.

This clonotype was seen at least ten times. The V gene is TRBV2, the J gene TRBJ1-2, with 10 bases fitting TRBD1. The junction had 5 bases not matched to a gene; V was cut back by 10 bases and J by 3 bases. This CDR3 has 13 residues. Germline CDR1 and CDR2: SNHLY and FYNNEI. In DNA, the CDR3 is TGTGCCACTCTGACAGGGGGCGACTATGGCTACACCTTC. Residues: CATLTGGDYGYTF. The complete variable domain, with remaining parts taken from reference TRBV2 and TRBJ1-2, reads EPEVTQTPSHQVTQMGQEVILRCVPISNHLYFYWYRQILGQKVEFLVSFYNNEISEKSEIFDDQFSVERPDGSNFTLKIRSTKLEDSAMYFCATLTGGDYGYTFGSGTRLTVV.

The chain couples TRBV25-1 to TRBJ2-7; D not resolved. The V end lost 1 base, the J end lost 3 bases, and 22 bases lay between the germline ends. Germline V lookup: CDR1 MGHDK, CDR2 SYGVNS. The CDR3 extends over 18 amino acids. This CDR3 reads CASSECFPRMDGYYEQYF. In DNA form, the CDR3 reads TGTGCCAGCAGTGAATGCTTCCCCCGAATGGACGGATACTACGAGCAGTACTTC.

Concerning this clonotype itself: One end of the junction varies from germline; a read error may be responsible. V gene TRBV25-1 combines with J gene TRBJ2-1, with D maybe TRBD2 (6 bases). Germline V gene lookup returns CDR1 MGHDK and CDR2 SYGVNS. The CDR3 has 15 residues. The CDR3 reads CASIESARGYNEQFF. The CDR3 bases are TGTGCCAGCATTGAATCGGCGCGGGGTTACAATGAGCAGTTCTTC.

This clonotype was observed at least ten times. The chain is built from TRBV4-2 and TRBJ2-5, with 8 positions matching TRBD1. The CDR3 runs 15 residues. The germline V gene has CDR1 LGHNA and CDR2 YNFKEQ. Unmatched junction bases numbered 5, after V lost 0 bases and J lost 5 bases. The CDR3 region is CASSQDDRGWETQYF. In DNA form, the CDR3 reads TGTGCCAGCAGCCAAGACGACAGGGGATGGGAGACCCAGTACTTC.

This clonotype was counted between two and nine times. This chain connects TRBV7-3 to TRBJ1-5; the match to TRBD1 covers 8 bases. This CDR3 contains 16 residues. Germline values: CDR1 SGHTA, CDR2 FQGTGA. V trimming: 5 bases; J trimming: 11 bases; junction bases outside the gene matches: 17. Here the CDR3 DNA reads TGTGCCAGCAGCCCTTATGGACAGGGCAGGCAAGAGACCCAGCATTTT. Its protein product is CASSPYGQGRQETQHF. Combining the CDR3 with reference TRBV7-3 and TRBJ1-5 gives the whole variable domain GAGVSQTPSNKVTEKGKYVELRCDPISGHTALYWYRQSLGQGPEFLIYFQGTGAADDSGLPNDRFFAVRPEGSVSTLKIQRTERGDSAVYLCASSPYGQGRQETQHFGDGTRLSIL.

In regard to this clonotype: A much larger clone sits a single nucleotide away, making a read error possible. The genes are TRBV14 and TRBJ2-5; D possibly matches TRBD1 or TRBD2 (5 bases each). Germline V gene lookup returns CDR1 SGHDN and CDR2 FVKESK. This CDR3 region has 13 residues. Deletions cut 3 bases from V and 9 bases from J, with 14 bases between. The DNA for the CDR3 is TGTGCCAGCAGCCAGGGACCGCAGGAGGCCCAGTACTTC. As protein: CASSQGPQEAQYF.

The chain recombines TRBV7-9 with TRBJ1-1; 7 nucleotides line up with TRBD1. Germline trimming cut 5 bases from V and 1 base from J; bases unmatched to any gene: 4. Per germline, CDR1 SEHNR and CDR2 FQNEAQ (reference sequence). CDR3 length: 14 residues. In DNA, the CDR3 is TGTGCCAGCAGCGGACAGGAATCGAACACTGAAGCTTTCTTT. Amino acid sequence: CASSGQESNTEAFF.

On this clonotype: Germline is not matched at one junction end, which may reflect a read error. V and J are TRBV4-3 and TRBJ1-5; TRBD1 agrees at 9 bases. CDR1 is LGHNA and CDR2 is YSLEER in the germline V gene. This CDR3 region has 16 residues. CDR3 bases: TGCGCCAGCAGCCAACACACCGGGACAGGGCCTCAGCCCCGGCATTTT. This gives the protein CASSQHTGTGPQPRHF.

The chain has TRBV12-3 or TRBV12-4 and TRBJ1-5, with TRBD1 matching 7 bases. This CDR3 spans 15 amino acids. After removal of 5 bases from V and 4 bases from J, the junction contained 8 bases not matched to a gene. The CDR3 DNA sequence: TGTGCCAGCAGTAGTGGACAGGTGGGGAATCAGCCCCAGCATTTT. This encodes CASSSGQVGNQPQHF.

The sample holds many counts of this clonotype. CDR3 nucleotides: TGTGCCAGCAGCGTAGGGGCTAGCGGGATATCCTACGAGCAGTACTTC. Protein product: CASSVGASGISYEQYF. The chain combines TRBV9 with TRBJ2-7, with 9 bases that match TRBD2. Looked up from germline, CDR1 is SGDLS and CDR2 is YYNGEE. With 0 bases clipped from V and 1 base from J, the junction kept 5 bases outside the gene matches. This CDR3 is built from 16 residues.

A note on this clonotype: The junction differs from germline at one of its ends, possibly a read error. The chain links TRBV4-2 to TRBJ1-3; D is undetermined. The CDR3 is 15 amino acids. Germline-derived CDR1 and CDR2 are LGHNA and YNFKEQ. CDR3 sequence (DNA): TGTGCCAGCAACCAAGAAAGTATCTCTGGAAACACCATATATTTT. It specifies CASNQESISGNTIYF.

CDR3 nucleotide sequence: TGCAGCGTGGAGATAGCGGGAGGATGGCAGTATTTT. Protein product: CSVEIAGGWQYF. The chain links TRBV29-1 to TRBJ2-3, with TRBD2 matching over 10 bases. After removal of 6 bases from V and 11 bases from J, the junction contained 8 bases not matched to a gene. Germline loops: CDR1 SQVTM, CDR2 ANQGSEA. CDR3 length equals 12 residues.

This clonotype occurred once. The V call is TRBV9, the J call TRBJ2-6; TRBD1 or TRBD2 may be the D gene (5 bases each). CDR1 is SGDLS and CDR2 is YYNGEE in the germline V gene. This CDR3 contains 15 residues. V lost 3 bases, J lost 14 bases, and 21 bases lay in between. CDR3 protein: CASSGDRLKAYILTF. Here the CDR3 DNA reads TGTGCCAGCAGCGGGGACCGCCTTAAGGCCTACATCCTGACTTTC.

This clonotype appeared many times. The chain is built from TRBV2 and TRBJ2-7; no clear D gene. The V gene's germline CDR1 is SNHLY and CDR2 FYNNEI. This CDR3 spans 12 amino acids. V lost 6 bases, J lost 1 base, and 7 bases lay in between. CDR3 coding DNA: TGTGCCAGCAGGGACGGATCCTACGAGCAGTACTTC. Translated, it gives CASRDGSYEQYF.

The table lists this clonotype with many counts. At one end, the junction sequence differs from germline, possibly due to a read error. CDR3 in DNA: TGTGCCAGCAGTTACTCGACACCTAGGGATTCACCCCTCCACTTT. Translated: CASSYSTPRDSPLHF. The chain joins TRBV10-3 to TRBJ1-6; D is unclear. The CDR3 length is 15 residues. The germline V gene encodes CDR1 ENHRY and CDR2 SYGVKD.

This clonotype was seen ten or more times. The rearrangement uses TRBV29-1 and TRBJ1-1; perhaps TRBD1 as D (5 bases). The CDR3 covers 14 residues. V was shortened by 3 bases and J by 1 base, with 12 bases between the two germline ends. Germline V gene data show CDR1 as SQVTM and CDR2 as ANQGSEA. CDR3 nucleotide sequence: TGCAGCGTTGACCCAGGGTGGGGGAACACTGAAGCTTTCTTT. Its translation is CSVDPGWGNTEAFF.

This clonotype appeared many times. The chain uses TRBV24-1 and TRBJ1-4; 8 nucleotides line up with TRBD1. The CDR3 spans 17 residues. Losses at the gene ends were 3 bases for V and 0 bases for J; bases not matched to a gene: 5. Germline V lookup: CDR1 KGHDR, CDR2 SFDVKD. The CDR3 DNA is TGTGCCACCAGTGATCCGATGGACAGGGCAACTAATGAAAAACTGTTTTTT. Its translation: CATSDPMDRATNEKLFF.

The chain couples TRBV6-1 to TRBJ2-5, with 10 nucleotides matching TRBD1. The CDR3 sequence is 16 residues long. Germline V gives CDR1 MNHNS, CDR2 SASEGT. V gave up 7 bases and J gave up 3 bases; unmatched junction bases: 11. The CDR3 loop reads CASTEGDRGPKETQYF. CDR3 in DNA: TGTGCCAGCACCGAGGGGGACAGGGGACCAAAAGAGACCCAGTACTTC.

The count of this clonotype is one. The gene calls are TRBV2 and TRBJ2-5; TRBD1 matches 9 bases. This CDR3 comprises 17 residues. J was trimmed by 2 bases and V by 7 bases; bases with no gene match: 14. Germline V gene data show CDR1 as SNHLY and CDR2 as FYNNEI. The CDR3, as DNA: TGTGCCAGCAAGGAGCGGACAGGGGTTGGCGATCAAGAGACCCAGTACTTC. The encoded protein is CASKERTGVGDQETQYF.